The 13 T cell receptor beta chains given below trace back to one sample, sequenced in a study of somatic mutations in cytotoxic T cells in rheumatoid arthritis. Measured with immunoSEQ multiplex PCR; TCRdb has only the in-frame clones, and not every one. The sample yields roughly 14,000 clones, 90% to 95% seen once. The specimen sequenced was CD4+ T cells sorted from blood. These receptors all stem from a man aged 65 to 85 with rheumatoid arthritis.

The table lists this clone with a few counts. This chain connects TRBV20-1 to TRBJ1-2; D is possibly TRBD1 (5 bases). Germline CDR1 DFQATT, CDR2 SNEGSKA (reference sequence). Deletions cut 3 bases from V and 8 bases from J, with 10 bases between. This CDR3 comprises 11 residues. The chain's CDR3 is CSASQQAGYTF. The CDR3 region has the DNA TGCAGTGCTAGTCAACAGGCGGGCTACACCTTC.

In DNA form, the CDR3 reads TGTGCCAGCAGCACACTAGCGGGAGGGCGGAGCCTCCCAGATACGCAGTATTTT. Amino acids: CASSTLAGGRSLPDTQYF. The rearrangement uses TRBV7-9 and TRBJ2-3; 13 bases fit TRBD2. The CDR3 has 18 residues. The V gene end was trimmed by 5 bases and the J gene end by 4 bases; junction bases not matched to a gene: 12. In germline, CDR1 is SEHNR, CDR2 FQNEAQ (reference sequence).

The rearrangement links TRBV4-1 to TRBJ2-5; maybe TRBD1 (6 bases). The V and J ends lost 5 bases and 4 bases respectively, with 20 bases between them. CDR3 length: 16 amino acids. The germline gives CDR1 MGHRA, CDR2 YSYEKL. The CDR3 bases are TGCGCCAGCAGCAAAGGGGCGACCGGGACACGAGAGACCCAGTACTTC. It encodes CASSKGATGTRETQYF.

Concerning this clone: At one of its ends the junction is not consistent with the germline gene, which may arise from a read error. The genes are TRBV9 and TRBJ2-3, with 16 bases that match TRBD2. This CDR3 spans 17 amino acids. The germline CDR1 and CDR2 sequences are SGDLS and YYNGEE. CDR3 loop: CAGSVGTSGRALSPQYF. The CDR3 nucleotides read TGTGCCGGCAGCGTCGGGACTAGCGGGAGGGCCCTGAGTCCGCAGTATTTT.

The chain recombines TRBV6-5 with TRBJ1-5; a possible D gene is TRBD1 (6 bases). The germline V and J ends were trimmed by 4 bases and 7 bases, with 11 bases remaining between them. The V gene's germline CDR1 is MNHEY and CDR2 SVGAGI. This CDR3 has 13 amino acids. CDR3 amino acids: CASSWDKEQPQHF. For the CDR3, the DNA is TGTGCCAGCAGTTGGGACAAGGAGCAGCCCCAGCATTTT.

The chain employs TRBV9 and TRBJ2-5; tentatively, D is TRBD2 (5 bases). The V and J ends lost 0 bases and 3 bases respectively, with 9 bases between them. This CDR3 region has 14 residues. Germline loops: CDR1 SGDLS, CDR2 YYNGEE. The CDR3 nucleotides are TGTGCCAGCAGCGTAGGAGGGATGGAAGAGACCCAGTACTTC. It codes for CASSVGGMEETQYF.

CDR3 DNA: TGCGCCAGCGCAGGCGGAGGCGGGCCCGGGGAGCTGTTTTTT. It codes for CASAGGGGPGELFF. This chain uses TRBV5-1 with TRBJ2-2; tentative D call: TRBD2 (5 bases). The CDR3 extends over 14 amino acids. Trimming cost V 7 bases and J 6 bases, with 16 bases left between them. CDR1 SGHRS and CDR2 YFSETQ come from the germline V gene.

The chain is built from TRBV7-2 and TRBJ2-7, with D unclear. CDR3 length equals 11 residues. Germline V CDR1 and CDR2: SGHTA, FQGNSA. Trimming pared 5 bases from V and 7 bases from J, leaving 9 bases between. CDR3 bases: TGTGCCAGCAGCCTCCGGGTAGAGCAGTACTTC. The encoded protein is CASSLRVEQYF.

The V gene is TRBV5-1, the J gene TRBJ2-6; 10 nucleotides match TRBD1. The CDR3 is 16 amino acids. The germline V gene encodes CDR1 SGHRS and CDR2 YFSETQ. V shed 4 bases, J shed 4 bases, and the junction held 5 bases outside the gene matches. This CDR3 is CASSRDRGGGANVLTF. As DNA, the CDR3 is TGCGCCAGCAGCAGGGACAGGGGAGGCGGGGCCAACGTCCTGACTTTC.

The chain is built from TRBV5-1 and TRBJ2-7; 9 nucleotides align to TRBD1. This CDR3 spans 15 amino acids. CDR1 SGHRS and CDR2 YFSETQ come from the germline V gene. The V and J ends lost 4 bases and 3 bases, in that order; junction bases with no gene match: 8. The CDR3 sequence: CASSPQGAEGYEQYF. The CDR3 DNA sequence: TGCGCCAGCAGCCCACAGGGGGCGGAGGGCTACGAGCAGTACTTC.

J is TRBJ1-3 and V is TRBV25-1, with unresolved D. Germline V CDR1 and CDR2: MGHDK, SYGVNS. CDR3 length: 15 amino acids. Trimming left V 4 bases short and J 3 bases short, with 13 bases between. CDR3 loop: CASSALAAGGNTIYF. CDR3 coding DNA: TGTGCCAGCAGTGCCCTGGCGGCCGGTGGAAACACCATATATTTT.

A remark on this clone: The junction shows a germline mismatch at one end, possibly a read error. The rearrangement uses TRBV6-4 and TRBJ1-1; the D gene is possibly TRBD1 (5 bases). The CDR3 is made up of 14 amino acids. Germline V gene lookup returns CDR1 MRHNA and CDR2 SNTAGT. The CDR3: CTSSDTDRNTEAFF. The CDR3 nucleotides are TGTACCAGCAGTGACACTGACAGAAACACTGAAGCTTTCTTT.

V is TRBV19 and J is TRBJ2-5; D is uncertain. The CDR3 length is 14 residues. V lost 6 bases and J 11 bases, leaving 22 bases between the germline ends. Germline CDR1 LNHDA, CDR2 SQIVND (reference sequence). CDR3: CASSAGGRRVLQYF. The CDR3 DNA follows: TGTGCCAGTAGCGCCGGCGGCAGAAGAGTTTTGCAGTACTTC.